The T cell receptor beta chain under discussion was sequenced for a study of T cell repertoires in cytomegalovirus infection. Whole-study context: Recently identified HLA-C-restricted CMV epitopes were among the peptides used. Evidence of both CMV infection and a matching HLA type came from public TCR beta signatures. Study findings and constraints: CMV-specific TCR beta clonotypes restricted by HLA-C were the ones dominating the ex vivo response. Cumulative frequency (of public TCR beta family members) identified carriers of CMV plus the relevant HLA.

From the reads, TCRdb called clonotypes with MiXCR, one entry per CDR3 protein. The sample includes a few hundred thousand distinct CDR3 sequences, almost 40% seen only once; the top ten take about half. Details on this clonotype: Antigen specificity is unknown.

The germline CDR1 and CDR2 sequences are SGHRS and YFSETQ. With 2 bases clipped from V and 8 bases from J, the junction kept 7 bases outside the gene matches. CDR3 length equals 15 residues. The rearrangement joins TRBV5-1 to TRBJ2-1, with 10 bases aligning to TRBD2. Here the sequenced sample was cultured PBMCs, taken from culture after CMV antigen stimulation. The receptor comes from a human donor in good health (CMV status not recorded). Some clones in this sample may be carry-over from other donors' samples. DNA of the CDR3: TGCGCCAGCAGCTTCACTAGCGGGATGCGGGATGAGCAGTTCTTC. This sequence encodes CASSFTSGMRDEQFF. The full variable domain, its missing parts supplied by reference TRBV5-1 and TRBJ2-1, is KAGVTQTPRYLIKTRGQQVTLSCSPISGHRSVSWYQQTPGQGLQFLFEYFSETQRNKGNFPGRFSGRQFSNSRSEMNVSTLELGDSALYLCASSFTSGMRDEQFFGPGTRLTVL.